The 9 T cell receptor beta chains below all came from one sample that was sequenced in a study of blood T cell repertoires in COVID-19. Data came from immunoSEQ multiplex PCR; TCRdb stores just in-frame clones and leaves some out. The sample yields 100,000 to 120,000 clones, approximately 67% seen once. Sequencing was done on a sample of peripheral blood. The receptors come from a woman aged 60-75 years with acute or convalescent COVID-19.

The rearrangement uses TRBV9 and TRBJ2-3; 8 nucleotides line up with TRBD1. This CDR3 has 15 residues. Germline CDR1 SGDLS, CDR2 YYNGEE. V lost 4 bases and J lost 2; bases outside the gene matches: 6. In DNA form, the CDR3 reads TGTGCCAGCAGCTTGGACAGGGCCCTCACAGATACGCAGTATTTT. The encoded protein is CASSLDRALTDTQYF. The complete variable domain, with remaining parts taken from reference TRBV9 and TRBJ2-3, reads DSGVTQTPKHLITATGQRVTLRCSPRSGDLSVYWYQQSLDQGLQFLIQYYNGEERAKGNILERFSAQQFPDLHSELNLSSLELGDSALYFCASSLDRALTDTQYFGPGTRLTVL.

V and J are TRBV30 and TRBJ2-7; TRBD1 agrees at 8 bases. The CDR3 has 14 residues. J lost 2 bases, V lost 4 bases, and 7 bases had no gene match. The germline CDR1 and CDR2 sequences are GTSNPN and SVGIG (reference sequence). This CDR3 is CAWTKTGATYEQYF. The CDR3, as DNA: TGTGCCTGGACCAAGACAGGGGCGACCTACGAGCAGTACTTC.

This clone has more than one count but fewer than ten. The chain combines TRBV3-1 (or the pseudogene TRBV3-2) with TRBJ2-3; D is possibly TRBD2 (5 bases). There are 14 residues in the CDR3. CDR1 and CDR2 (germline): LGHDT, YNNKEL (reference sequence). V was shortened by 3 bases and J by 4 bases, with 11 bases between the two germline ends. In nucleotides, the CDR3 is TGTGCCAGCAGCCACGCCCGGGGTTCAGATACGCAGTATTTT. As protein: CASSHARGSDTQYF.

This clone was detected only a few times. The rearrangement uses TRBV19 and TRBJ1-2; TRBD1 might be the D (5 bases). Trimming stripped 6 bases from V and 0 bases from J, with 14 bases between. CDR3 length equals 15 residues. Germline V CDR1 and CDR2: LNHDA, SQIVND (reference sequence). CDR3 loop: CASSKDRSTNYGYTF. CDR3 DNA sequence: TGTGCCAGTAGCAAAGACAGATCGACTAACTATGGCTACACCTTC. Complete variable domain (other parts from reference TRBV19 and TRBJ1-2): DGGITQSPKYLFRKEGQNVTLSCEQNLNHDAMYWYRQDPGQGLRLIYYSQIVNDFQKGDIAEGYSVSREKKESFPLTVTSAQKNPTAFYLCASSKDRSTNYGYTFGSGTRLTVV.

This clone turned up a few times. The rearrangement joins TRBV2 to TRBJ1-5; D gene unclear. Trimming removed 4 bases at V and 3 bases at J, with 13 bases between. CDR3 length: 15 amino acids. Germline V CDR1 and CDR2: SNHLY, FYNNEI. Here the CDR3 reads CASSGEGLPNQPQHF. As DNA, the CDR3 is TGTGCCAGCAGTGGTGAGGGTTTGCCCAATCAGCCCCAGCATTTT.

This sequence joins TRBV7-9 and TRBJ1-6; D possibly corresponds to TRBD1 (5 bases). Trimming cost V 2 bases and J 5 bases, with 13 bases left between them. Germline CDR1 reads SEHNR; CDR2 reads FQNEAQ (reference sequence). CDR3 length: 16 residues. The CDR3 region is CASSLRQPTDNSPLHF. For the CDR3, the DNA is TGTGCCAGCAGCTTAAGACAGCCAACGGATAATTCACCCCTCCACTTT.

In its sample, this clone was seen a few times. V and J are TRBV7-3 and TRBJ2-2; 9 positions agree with TRBD1. J gave up 4 bases and V 6 bases, and 6 bases lay outside the gene matches. Germline values: CDR1 SGHTA, CDR2 FQGTGA. The CDR3 length is 15 residues. This CDR3 reads CASRTGTGRTGELFF. As DNA, the CDR3 is TGTGCCAGCAGGACCGGGACAGGGCGCACCGGGGAGCTGTTTTTT.

The J gene is TRBJ2-3, the V gene TRBV11-3; the D gene is possibly TRBD1 (5 bases). This CDR3 comprises 14 residues. Trimming took 1 base from V and 1 from J, leaving 6 bases between them. Germline V gene sequence: CDR1 SGHNT, CDR2 YENEEA. The CDR3 nucleotides read TGTGCCAGCAGCTTAGGGGGCGGCACAGATACGCAGTATTTT. It codes for CASSLGGGTDTQYF.

The chain recombines TRBV28 with TRBJ1-2; D remains ambiguous. Germline V gene sequence: CDR1 MDHEN, CDR2 SYDVKM. The CDR3 loop spans 13 amino acids. V was pared by 6 bases and J by 4 bases, with 12 bases between. CDR3 sequence (DNA): TGTGCCAGCAGATCCGGACTTACCTATGGCTACACCTTC. Translation gives CASRSGLTYGYTF.